The source of this T cell receptor beta chain is a study of CD8 T cells in ankylosing spondylitis (dated by TCRdb to the late 2010s). At the level of the whole study: The study set out to find disease-linked TCR variants by profiling T cell receptor beta repertoires in ankylosing spondylitis patients and healthy donors. In total, the full study cohort was made up of some 100 healthy donors and approximately 27 ankylosing spondylitis patients. Peripheral blood was sampled, and synovial fluid was also collected from ankylosing spondylitis patients.

For sequencing, an Illumina HiSeq 2500 was employed. Quantitative 5'-RACE with molecular barcodes was the method used to prepare the TCR beta libraries. The paper's processing steps were these. A new computational method based on a probabilistic model of VDJ rearrangement was used to identify disease-linked TCR variants. The public reads were reanalyzed by TCRdb: fastp trimming at Q25, MiXCR alignment, in-frame beta chains only. Rows matching on CDR3 protein sequence are summarized as one entry with the most common DNA and genes. TCRdb assigned the V and J calls; the authors' analysis was not used. This sample comprises under 950,000 distinct CDR3 sequences, under 20% of them detected only once. The leading ten clones occupy approximately 18% of the sample. From the cysteine up to the phenylalanine, the CDR3 has a length of 17 residues. The entry retains the CDR3 DNA only, 51 bases that are in frame from base 1. CDR1 is given as SGHNT and CDR2 as YENEEA, both from the germline V gene. V and J are trimmed by 1 base and 2 bases, and the gene matches miss 8 bases of the junction.

In regard to this clonotype: No antigen is known for it. No per-base quality is available; no much larger clone lies one base away.

What the research found in general, with its limitations: The disease-linked clones showed a CD8+ phenotype and occurred at relatively low frequencies in peripheral blood. Some motif variants were previously reported in synovial fluid and blood of reactive arthritis patients, suggesting common disease-initiation mechanisms. A TCR beta motif of about 8 highly homologous amino acid variants appeared characteristic of blood from ankylosing spondylitis patients. Significant enrichment of the disease-linked clones was reported in matched synovial fluid samples from ankylosing spondylitis patients.

What was sequenced was blood, either unsorted or a sorted T cell fraction (not recorded which). The V and J segments used are TRBV11-3 and TRBJ2-3, and TRBD2 matches 8 of the central bases. The origin of this receptor is a male donor with ankylosing spondylitis. The CDR3 region has the sequence CASSLARREANTDTQYF. The bases read TGTGCCAGCAGCTTAGCACGGCGGGAGGCGAACACAGATACGCAGTATTTT.